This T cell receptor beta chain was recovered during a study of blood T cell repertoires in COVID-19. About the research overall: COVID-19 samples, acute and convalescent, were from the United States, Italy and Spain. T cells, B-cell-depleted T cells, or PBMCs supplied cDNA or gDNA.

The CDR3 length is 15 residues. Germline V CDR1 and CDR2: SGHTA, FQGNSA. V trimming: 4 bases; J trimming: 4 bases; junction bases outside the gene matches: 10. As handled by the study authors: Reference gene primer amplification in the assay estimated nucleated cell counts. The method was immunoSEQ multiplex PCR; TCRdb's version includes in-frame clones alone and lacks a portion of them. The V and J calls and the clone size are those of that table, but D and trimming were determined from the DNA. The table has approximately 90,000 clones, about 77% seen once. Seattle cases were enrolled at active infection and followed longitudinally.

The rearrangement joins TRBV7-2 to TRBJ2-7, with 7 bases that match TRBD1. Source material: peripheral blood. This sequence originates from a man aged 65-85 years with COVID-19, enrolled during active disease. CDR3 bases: TGTGCCAGCAGCTCCCCGGGGACAGAATTGTACGAGCAGTACTTC. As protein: CASSSPGTELYEQYF.